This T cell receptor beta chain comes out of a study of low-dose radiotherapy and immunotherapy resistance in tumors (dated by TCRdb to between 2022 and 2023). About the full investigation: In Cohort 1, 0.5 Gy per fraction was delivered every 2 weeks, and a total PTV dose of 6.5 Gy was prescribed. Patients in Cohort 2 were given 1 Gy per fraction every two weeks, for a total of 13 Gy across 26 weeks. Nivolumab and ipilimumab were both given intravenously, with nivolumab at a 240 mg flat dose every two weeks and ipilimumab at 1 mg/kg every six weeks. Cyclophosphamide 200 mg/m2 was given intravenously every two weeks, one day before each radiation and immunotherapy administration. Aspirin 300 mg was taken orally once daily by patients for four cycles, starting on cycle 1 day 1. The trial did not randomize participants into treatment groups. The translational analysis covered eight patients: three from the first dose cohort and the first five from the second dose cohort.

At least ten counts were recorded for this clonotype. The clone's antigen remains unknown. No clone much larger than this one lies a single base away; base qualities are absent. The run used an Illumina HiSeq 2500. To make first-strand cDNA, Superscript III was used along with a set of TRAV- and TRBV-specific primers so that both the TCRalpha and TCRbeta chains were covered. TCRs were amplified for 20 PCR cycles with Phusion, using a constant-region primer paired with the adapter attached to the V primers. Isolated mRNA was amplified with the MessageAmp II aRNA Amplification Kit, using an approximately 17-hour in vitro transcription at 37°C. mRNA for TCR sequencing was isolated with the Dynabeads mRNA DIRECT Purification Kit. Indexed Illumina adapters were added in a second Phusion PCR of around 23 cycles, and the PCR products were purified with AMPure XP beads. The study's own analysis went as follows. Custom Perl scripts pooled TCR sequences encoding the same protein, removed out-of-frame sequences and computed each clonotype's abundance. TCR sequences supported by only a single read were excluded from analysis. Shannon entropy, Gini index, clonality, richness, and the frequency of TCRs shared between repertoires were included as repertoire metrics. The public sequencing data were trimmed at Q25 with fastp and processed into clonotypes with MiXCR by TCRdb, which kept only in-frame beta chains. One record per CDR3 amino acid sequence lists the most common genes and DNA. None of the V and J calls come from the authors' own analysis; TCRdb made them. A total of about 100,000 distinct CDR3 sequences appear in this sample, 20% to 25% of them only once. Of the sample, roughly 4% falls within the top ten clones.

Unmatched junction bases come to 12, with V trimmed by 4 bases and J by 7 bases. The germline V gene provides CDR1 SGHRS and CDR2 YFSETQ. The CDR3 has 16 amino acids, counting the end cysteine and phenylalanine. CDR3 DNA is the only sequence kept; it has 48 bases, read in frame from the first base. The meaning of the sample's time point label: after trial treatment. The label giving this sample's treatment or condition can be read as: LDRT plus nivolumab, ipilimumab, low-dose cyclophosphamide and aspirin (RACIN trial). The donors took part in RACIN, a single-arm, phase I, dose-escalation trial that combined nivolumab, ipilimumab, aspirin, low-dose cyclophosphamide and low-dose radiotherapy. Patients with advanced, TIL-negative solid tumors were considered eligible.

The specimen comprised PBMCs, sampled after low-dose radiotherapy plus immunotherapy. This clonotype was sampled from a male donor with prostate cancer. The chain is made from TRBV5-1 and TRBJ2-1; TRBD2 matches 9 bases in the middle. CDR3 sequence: CASSPSGAGGRNEQFF. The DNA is TGCGCCAGCAGCCCCTCAGGAGCGGGGGGCCGGAATGAGCAGTTCTTC. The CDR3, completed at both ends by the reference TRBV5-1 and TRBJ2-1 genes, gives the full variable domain KAGVTQTPRYLIKTRGQQVTLSCSPISGHRSVSWYQQTPGQGLQFLFEYFSETQRNKGNFPGRFSGRQFSNSRSEMNVSTLELGDSALYLCASSPSGAGGRNEQFFGPGTRLTVL.